The 7 T cell receptor beta chains in this list originate from one sample, sequenced in a study of response to subunit inactivated influenza vaccine. A single record per CDR3 protein comes from TCRdb applying MiXCR to the RT-PCR reads. The sample consists of approximately 300,000 distinct CDR3 sequences, roughly 22% of them appearing once. The specimen comprised PBMCs from blood, sampled around 22 months after vaccination. The source of these receptors is a man aged 45 to 70 who received an inactivated influenza vaccine.

In this sample, this clonotype turned up a few times. V gene TRBV2 combines with J gene TRBJ1-2; maybe TRBD1 (5 bases). Germline loops: CDR1 SNHLY, CDR2 FYNNEI. V lost 3 bases and J lost 6, with 17 bases in between. The CDR3 has 15 residues. The CDR3 spells CASSDGDGILNGYTF. CDR3 DNA: TGTGCCAGCAGTGATGGGGACGGAATACTAAATGGCTACACCTTC.

J is TRBJ2-1 and V is TRBV2, with D possibly being TRBD1 or TRBD2 (5 bases each). The CDR3 is 15 residues long. Trimming removed 7 bases from V and 6 bases from J, with 19 bases in between. Germline loops: CDR1 SNHLY, CDR2 FYNNEI. CDR3 coding DNA: TGTGCCAGCAAAAAGGGGAGCCCAATTGCCAATGAGCAGTTCTTC. Translation: CASKKGSPIANEQFF.

Many counts were recorded for this clonotype. The V and J genes are TRBV6-1 and TRBJ1-2; D unresolved. CDR3 size: 14 residues. Germline assignment: CDR1 MNHNS and CDR2 SASEGT. The V and J ends lost 11 bases and 4 bases respectively, with 20 bases between them. For the CDR3, the DNA is TGTGCCTTCCGACCGTTGGAAGCTTCCTATGGCTACACCTTC. Residues: CAFRPLEASYGYTF.

The chain recombines TRBV9 with TRBJ1-2; perhaps TRBD1 as D (6 bases). Per germline, CDR1 SGDLS and CDR2 YYNGEE. Trimming shortened V by 4 bases and J by 8 bases, and 18 bases separated the two germline ends. This CDR3 contains 14 residues. The CDR3 coding sequence is TGTGCCAGCAGCATCGACACAGGGAAGAGGGGCTACACCTTC. Residues: CASSIDTGKRGYTF.

This clonotype was seen more than once but under ten times. This sequence joins TRBV7-8 and TRBJ1-4; tentative D call: TRBD1 (5 bases). Germline V CDR1 and CDR2: SGHVS, FQNEAQ. Trimming took off 1 base at V and 8 bases at J, with 20 bases between the two ends. The CDR3 covers 17 residues. The CDR3 region is CASSLGSGLGVGEKLFF. In nucleotides, the CDR3 is TGTGCCAGCAGCTTAGGTTCGGGTTTGGGGGTTGGGGAAAAACTGTTTTTT. Full variable domain (missing parts from reference TRBV7-8 and TRBJ1-4): GAGVSQSPRYKVAKRGQDVALRCDPISGHVSLFWYQQALGQGPEFLTYFQNEAQLDKSGLPSDRFFAERPEGSVSTLKIQRTQQEDSAVYLCASSLGSGLGVGEKLFFGSGTQLSVL.

This clonotype showed up just a few times. CDR3 protein: CASSNRQRGTDTQYF. As DNA, the CDR3 is TGTGCCAGCAGTAACCGACAGAGAGGCACAGATACGCAGTATTTT. J is TRBJ2-3 and V is TRBV6-2 or TRBV6-3, with D maybe TRBD1 (5 bases). The length of the CDR3 is 15 residues. V shed 5 bases and J shed 1 base, with 13 bases lying between them. The germline gives CDR1 MNHEY, CDR2 SVGEGT.

This clonotype was counted only a few times. The rearrangement links TRBV10-3 to TRBJ2-2; D assignment may be TRBD1 or TRBD2 (5 bases each). Germline-derived CDR1 and CDR2 are ENHRY and SYGVKD. This CDR3 is 12 amino acids long. The V gene lost 4 bases and the J gene lost 6 bases, with 6 bases spanning the gap. CDR3 amino acids: CAISAGPGELFF. CDR3 DNA sequence: TGTGCCATCAGTGCGGGGCCCGGGGAGCTGTTTTTT.